The rows below give T cell receptor beta chains drawn from one sample of a study of T-cell reconstitution after alpha-beta-depleted transplantation in children. TCRdb re-called the PCR reads with MiXCR, one entry per CDR3 protein. Seen here are fewer than 1 million distinct CDR3 sequences, 16% observed once, and the top ten hold 5%. This specimen consisted of PBMCs, mostly from graft donor cells, obtained 360 days after TCRalphabeta/CD19-depleted stem cell transplant. The receptors were sampled from a male patient younger than 18 who had a stem cell transplant for acute lymphoblastic leukemia, so the T cells may come from the graft donor. The CDR3 runs from the conserved cysteine through the conserved F or W. A D gene is named only where the DNA matches it firmly. The size entry is marked missing in some rows and otherwise reads once, few, many or a size class.

abundance	j_gene	v_gene	d_gene	CDR3aa	CDR3nt
many	TRBJ2-3	TRBV7-8	TRBD2	CASSFLAGVGDTQYF	TGTGCCAGCAGCTTTCTAGCGGGAGTGGGAGATACGCAGTATTTT
NA	TRBJ1-1	TRBV5-1	NA	CASRPPELGLNTEAFF	TGCGCCAGCAGGCCCCCAGAACTGGGGTTGAACACTGAAGCTTTCTTT
NA	TRBJ2-1	TRBV6-1	TRBD2	CASSGGGGSNEQFF	TGTGCCAGCAGTGGCGGGGGGGGGTCCAATGAGCAGTTCTTC
few	TRBJ2-7	TRBV15	TRBD1	CATSRVPGTGFSYEQYF	TGTGCCACCAGCAGAGTTCCCGGGACAGGGTTTTCCTACGAGCAGTACTTC
NA	TRBJ2-6	TRBV7-3	NA	CASRGAQGTGGANVLTF	TGTGCCAGCAGAGGCGCACAGGGTACCGGCGGGGCCAACGTCCTGACTTTC
NA	TRBJ2-5	TRBV27	NA	CASIRRAGVLGETQYF	TGTGCCAGCATCCGTCGGGCAGGGGTTTTGGGAGAGACCCAGTACTTC
few	TRBJ2-7	TRBV7-2	TRBD2	CASSLGGGLAGVEQYF	TGTGCCAGCAGCTTAGGAGGGGGACTAGCGGGAGTTGAGCAGTACTTC
NA	TRBJ1-3	TRBV12-3/TRBV12-4	TRBD1	CASATWGQGNTIYF	TGTGCCAGCGCGACCTGGGGACAGGGAAACACCATATATTTT
few	TRBJ1-1	TRBV9	NA	CASSVAGLSDTEAFF	TGTGCCAGCAGCGTAGCCGGACTGTCGGACACTGAAGCTTTCTTT
NA	TRBJ2-4	TRBV28	TRBD2	CASSFRAGRGNIQYF	TGTGCCAGCAGTTTTAGGGCAGGGAGGGGAAACATTCAGTACTTC
many	TRBJ2-7	TRBV6-1	TRBD2	CASSEGTTYPYEQYF	TGTGCCAGCAGTGAGGGGACTACCTACCCCTACGAGCAGTACTTC
few	TRBJ2-3	TRBV11-2	TRBD2	CASRSWWGPSGRATDTQYF	TGTGCCAGTAGAAGCTGGTGGGGGCCTAGCGGGAGGGCCACAGATACGCAGTATTTT
few	TRBJ2-1	TRBV28	TRBD2	CASSFYGTTSGRSNEQFF	TGTGCCAGCAGTTTTTACGGAACTACTAGCGGGAGAAGTAATGAGCAGTTCTTC
NA	TRBJ2-7	TRBV29-1	NA	CSGMDNWSYEQYF	TGCAGCGGCATGGACAACTGGAGTTACGAGCAGTACTTC
many	TRBJ2-5	TRBV5-5	TRBD1	CASSFGPLTGEWETQYF	TGTGCCAGCAGCTTCGGGCCTTTGACAGGGGAATGGGAGACCCAGTACTTC
few	TRBJ2-5	TRBV4-2	NA	CASSPRKGLQETQYF	TGTGCCAGCAGCCCACGAAAGGGACTCCAAGAGACCCAGTACTTC
NA	TRBJ2-5	TRBV7-3	NA	CASSLQPGWRETQYF	TGTGCCAGCAGCTTGCAACCCGGGTGGAGGGAGACCCAGTACTTC
many	TRBJ1-3	TRBV20-1	NA	CSARDLSSGNTMYF	TGCAGTGCTAGAGATCTTTCCTCTGGAAACACCATGTATTTT
few	TRBJ2-7	TRBV11-2	TRBD2	CASSYSTSPGQYF	TGTGCCAGCAGCTACTCGACTAGCCCGGGGCAGTACTTC
NA	TRBJ2-3	TRBV2	TRBD1	CASSDPVTGAGGTDTQYF	TGTGCCAGCAGTGACCCCGTGACAGGGGCAGGGGGCACAGATACGCAGTATTTT
NA	TRBJ2-1	TRBV5-1	TRBD2	CASSATGTSEFF	TGCGCCAGCAGCGCCACCGGGACTAGCGAGTTCTTC
few	TRBJ2-5	TRBV6-2/TRBV6-3	TRBD2	CASSSLTSGFQETQYF	TGTGCCAGCAGTTCCCTGACTAGCGGATTCCAAGAGACCCAGTACTTC
many	TRBJ1-4	TRBV12-3/TRBV12-4	NA	CASSLRQGGEKLFF	TGTGCCAGCAGTTTACGTCAGGGAGGGGAAAAACTGTTTTTT